The 8 T cell receptor beta chains reported below all come from one sample, sequenced in a study of shared clonotypes between healthy human individuals. Profiled with immunoSEQ multiplex PCR; TCRdb holds only in-frame clones, not every one. The sample holds around 550,000 clones, around 96% seen once. CD45RO-negative cells were positively selected for CCR7, leaving out terminally differentiated effector memory CD45RA+ cells. The source material was naive CD8+ T cells sorted from blood. The source of these receptors is a woman in her 30s in good health.

The chain uses TRBV9 and TRBJ2-1; no clear D. This CDR3 is 13 amino acids long. The germline CDR1 and CDR2 sequences are SGDLS and YYNGEE. Trimming pared 2 bases from V and 4 bases from J, leaving 7 bases between. The CDR3 region has the DNA TGTGCCAGCAGCGTGAGCCGATACAATGAGCAGTTCTTC. This translates into CASSVSRYNEQFF.

This chain connects TRBV29-1 to TRBJ2-5; TRBD2 aligns across 7 bases. The V segment lost 5 bases and the J segment 4 bases; nucleotides outside the gene matches: 10. The CDR3 runs 14 residues. Germline loops: CDR1 SQVTM, CDR2 ANQGSEA. Written as DNA, the CDR3 is TGCAGCGTTCCATCGGGGGGTTTGGGAGAGACCCAGTACTTC. This translates into CSVPSGGLGETQYF.

This clone is a singleton in its sample. The CDR3 spells CASSVNGWTEAFF. The CDR3 region has the DNA TGTGCCAGCAGCGTCAACGGGTGGACTGAAGCTTTCTTT. This chain links TRBV28 with TRBJ1-1; D is undetermined. The CDR3 totals 13 residues. The germline V gene encodes CDR1 MDHEN and CDR2 SYDVKM. V gave up 6 bases and J gave up 5 bases, with 13 bases separating them.

A remark on this clone: Additional DNA sequences in this sample encode the identical CDR3. J is TRBJ2-7 and V is TRBV5-4; the D is unclear. The CDR3 length is 14 residues. Germline assignment: CDR1 SGHNT and CDR2 YYREEE (reference sequence). Deletions cut 0 bases from V and 2 bases from J, with 9 bases between. The CDR3 loop reads CASSLADSPYEQYF. For the CDR3, the DNA is TGTGCCAGCAGCTTGGCCGACTCACCCTACGAGCAGTACTTC.

This chain links TRBV5-6 with TRBJ1-1, with D possibly TRBD1 on 5 matching bases. V shed 2 bases and J shed 8 bases, with 16 bases lying between them. CDR3 size: 14 residues. Germline V lookup: CDR1 SGHDT, CDR2 YYEEEE. In DNA form, the CDR3 reads TGTGCCAGCAGCTTTATGGGTGGGGCCCGAGAAGCTTTCTTT. Amino acid sequence: CASSFMGGAREAFF.

V and J are TRBV5-4 and TRBJ1-4; no clear D gene. This CDR3 comprises 13 residues. Germline loops: CDR1 SGHNT, CDR2 YYREEE (reference sequence). The V and J ends lost 7 bases and 4 bases respectively, with 11 bases between them. CDR3 nucleotide sequence: TGTGCCAGCGCGACGGAGGTTAATGAAAAACTGTTTTTT. Translation: CASATEVNEKLFF.

The chain combines TRBV28 with TRBJ2-5; 9 nucleotides align to TRBD1. The end of the DNA is better explained by TRBJ2-7, so the J call may be wrong. The CDR3 is made up of 14 amino acids. Germline CDR1 reads MDHEN; CDR2 reads SYDVKM. CDR3 sequence (DNA): TGTGCCAGCCAAGGGACAGGGCTTACCTACGAGCAGTACTTC. It translates to CASQGTGLTYEQYF.

This chain joins TRBV7-9 and TRBJ2-7, with 7 bases matching TRBD2. Germline V gene sequence: CDR1 SEHNR, CDR2 FQNEAQ (reference sequence). This CDR3 region has 18 residues. V shed 3 bases and J 3 bases; nucleotides not matched to a gene: 17. The CDR3 region has the DNA TGTGCCAGCAGCTTCCCGGGGGAGGGCGGGGGAGACCACTACGAGCAGTACTTC. This sequence encodes CASSFPGEGGGDHYEQYF. Supplemented by reference TRBV7-9 and TRBJ2-7, the full variable domain reads DTGVSQNPRHKITKRGQNVTFRCDPISEHNRLYWYRQTLGQGPEFLTYFQNEAQLEKSRLLSDRFSAERPKGSFSTLEIQRTEQGDSAMYLCASSFPGEGGGDHYEQYFGPGTRLTVT.